Listed below are T cell receptor beta chains from one sample, sequenced in a study of T cell responses to AZD1222 COVID-19 vaccine. Generated by immunoSEQ multiplex PCR, the TCRdb table keeps only in-frame clones and is missing some. The sample gives approximately 150,000 clones, approximately 91% of which show up once; 1.5% to 2% is in the top ten. Source: peripheral blood, taken 28 days after the second AZD1222 dose. The receptors were sampled from an adult who received the AZD1222 COVID-19 vaccine. CDR3s include the opening cysteine and the closing phenylalanine or tryptophan. A D gene is named only where the DNA matches it firmly. The size entry is marked missing in some rows and otherwise reads once, few, many or a size class.

size,V,D,J,DNA,CDR3
.,TRBV6-5,.,TRBJ1-2,TGTGCCAGCTTCTTTAACTATGGCTACACCTTC,CASFFNYGYTF
.,TRBV2,TRBD1,TRBJ1-2,TGTGCCAGCAGTCTGACAGGGGGACGGAGCTACACCTTC,CASSLTGGRSYTF
.,TRBV7-3,TRBD2,TRBJ2-3,TGTGCCAGCAGCTCGGGCGGACTAGCGGGAGGCGGAGATACGCAGTATTTT,CASSSGGLAGGGDTQYF
.,TRBV11-2,.,TRBJ1-4,TGTGCCAGCAGCTTCGCAGGGGAAGAAAAACTGTTTTTT,CASSFAGEEKLFF
once,TRBV2,.,TRBJ1-1,TGTGCCACAGGCCAGGGGTTGGCTGAAGCTTTCTTT,CATGQGLAEAFF
once,TRBV9,TRBD1,TRBJ2-2,TGTGCCAGCAGCTCCCCAGGGGGTACCGGGGAGCTGTTTTTT,CASSSPGGTGELFF
.,TRBV29-1,TRBD1,TRBJ1-2,TGCAGCGTTGTTCCGACAGGGGGCGTCTCTGGCTATGGCTACACCTTC,CSVVPTGGVSGYGYTF
.,TRBV18,TRBD1,TRBJ1-2,TGTGCCAGCTCACCATACGGCCAGGGGGGCGATGGCTACACCTTC,CASSPYGQGGDGYTF
.,TRBV9,.,TRBJ1-6,TGTGCCAGCAGCGTTGACGGGAGGAATTCACCCCTCCACTTT,CASSVDGRNSPLHF
.,TRBV19,.,TRBJ1-5,TGTGCCAGTAGTGAAAGGGATCAGCCCCAGCATTTT,CASSERDQPQHF
.,TRBV7-7,TRBD1,TRBJ1-2,TGTGCTAGCAGCTTAGGTCCCCACGACAGGGAACCGGAGGATGGCTACACCTTC,CASSLGPHDREPEDGYTF
.,TRBV6-5,.,TRBJ1-5,TGTGCCATCTGGGACCGCAATCAGCCCCAGCATTTT,CAIWDRNQPQHF
.,TRBV6-1,.,TRBJ1-2,TGTGCCAGCAGTGCCCTTTATCAGGGAGGGACCGCTAACTATGGCTACACCTTC,CASSALYQGGTANYGYTF
.,TRBV10-3,.,TRBJ1-2,TGTGCCATCCGAGACTCCGGGGGCCGCGATAACTATGGCTACACCTTC,CAIRDSGGRDNYGYTF
.,TRBV18,.,TRBJ2-3,TGTGCCAGCTCACCACCGTTTAGGGGATATACGCAGTATTTT,CASSPPFRGYTQYF
.,TRBV12-5,.,TRBJ1-5,TGTGCTAGTGGTGGCCCCGTAGGGCAGCCACAGCATTTT,CASGGPVGQPQHF
.,TRBV29-1,.,TRBJ1-6,TGCAGCGTCCAAACCGGGACCAATAATTCACCCCTCCACTTT,CSVQTGTNNSPLHF
.,TRBV19,TRBD2,TRBJ2-1,TGTGCCAGTGGAGTCGCGGGACTAGCGGAAAACAATGAGCAGTTCTTC,CASGVAGLAENNEQFF
.,TRBV28,.,TRBJ1-3,TGTGCCAGCACTGGACGGGCCTCTGGAAACACCATATATTTT,CASTGRASGNTIYF
few,TRBV6-5,.,TRBJ1-5,TGTGCCAGCAAAAGAACTGGGACGAGTGGCGAGCATTTT,CASKRTGTSGEHF
.,TRBV4-2,.,TRBJ2-2,TGTGCCAGCAGCCCGAACAGGGCGGCCGGGGAGCTGTTTTTT,CASSPNRAAGELFF
.,TRBV19,.,TRBJ2-3,TGTGCCAGTAGTATAGTGAAGGGTTCGGCAGATACGCAGTATTTT,CASSIVKGSADTQYF
.,TRBV5-8,.,TRBJ1-2,TGTGCCAGCAGCTCAAGATATAACTATGGCTACACCTTC,CASSSRYNYGYTF
once,TRBV3-1/TRBV3-2,.,TRBJ2-2,TGTGCCAGCAGCCCCCCCCGGGTGTGGGACACCGGGGAGCTGTTTTTT,CASSPPRVWDTGELFF
.,TRBV30,.,TRBJ1-2,TGTGCCTGGGGAAACAAACAGGGCCCCTATGGCTACACCTTC,CAWGNKQGPYGYTF
.,TRBV7-2,.,TRBJ2-5,TGTGCCAGCAGCTTAGCCATTAGAGAGACCCAGTACTTC,CASSLAIRETQYF
.,TRBV24-1,.,TRBJ1-2,TGTGCCACCAGTGCTGGGACCCTGGATGGCTACACCTTC,CATSAGTLDGYTF
.,TRBV5-1,.,TRBJ2-1,TGCGCCAGCAGACCCGGGACAACGAGTGAGCAGTTCTTC,CASRPGTTSEQFF
.,TRBV6-5,.,TRBJ2-5,TGTGCCAGCAGTTACTCTCCAGGTTCAGGAGAGACCCAGTACTTC,CASSYSPGSGETQYF
.,TRBV27,.,TRBJ1-6,TGTGCCAGCAGTTCAGTCAAAGGCTCCTATAATTCACCCCTCCACTTT,CASSSVKGSYNSPLHF
.,TRBV2,.,TRBJ1-3,TGTGCCAGCAGTGAATGGGGTCTTAGCACCATATATTTT,CASSEWGLSTIYF
.,TRBV7-9,.,TRBJ2-5,TGTGCCAGCAGCGGAGGGGAGACCCAGTACTTC,CASSGGETQYF
.,TRBV6-6,TRBD1,TRBJ1-1,TGTGCCAGCACCTACCGGACAGGTGTGCGTTATACTGAAGCTTTCTTT,CASTYRTGVRYTEAFF
once,TRBV19,.,TRBJ1-2,TGTGCCAGTAGTATAGATGGGGGGGTATCAGCAATTTCCTATGGCTACACCTTC,CASSIDGGVSAISYGYTF
.,TRBV19,TRBD1,TRBJ1-2,TGTGCCAGTAGTATTGGGCGAGGACAGGGGGCGCGGGGCTACACCTTC,CASSIGRGQGARGYTF
.,TRBV5-8,.,TRBJ1-4,TGTGCCAGCAGCTTGGAGCGCGGTGCAACTAATGAAAAACTGTTTTTT,CASSLERGATNEKLFF
once,TRBV6-5,TRBD1,TRBJ2-1,TGTGCCAGCAGGACTCCGGGACAGGGCTACAATGAGCAGTTCTTC,CASRTPGQGYNEQFF